This TCR beta chain stems from a study of cytomegalovirus exposure and HLA in healthy donors. The CDR3 loop spans 14 amino acids. Trimming stripped 1 base from V and 6 bases from J, with 12 bases between. Germline CDR1 reads MGHRA; CDR2 reads YSYEKL. The table lists this clone with a count of one. PCR involved 60 Vbeta and 13 Jbeta primers. Clones were read by immunoSEQ multiplex PCR, and TCRdb kept only the in-frame ones, dropping some. The data contain around 67,000 clones, around 61% of them seen just once; the ten biggest clones take up 3%. Sequencing was performed on PBMCs. The genes are TRBV4-1 and TRBJ1-1; D call uncertain. The source of this sequence is a woman between 50 and 59 years old in good health and CMV-seronegative. The CDR3 DNA reads TGCGCCAGCAGCCAAGGGGGAGGGTACGCTGAAGCTTTCTTT. This codes for CASSQGGGYAEAFF.